This T cell receptor (beta chain) was recorded in a study of blood T cell repertoires in COVID-19. Looking at the study overall: From the United States, Italy and Spain came samples of acute and convalescent COVID-19. The cDNA or gDNA used as material had been derived from T cells, B-cell-depleted T cells, or PBMCs.

The CDR3 has 15 residues. The J segment lost 6 bases and the V segment lost 4 bases, leaving 8 bases of the junction unmatched. CDR1 and CDR2 (germline): SGHRS, YFSETQ. This clone was recorded a few times. Per the authors' pipeline: By means of reference gene primer amplification, nucleated cell counts were estimated. The table came from immunoSEQ multiplex PCR; TCRdb's copy has only in-frame clones and leaves some out. V and J calls and clone size are as listed in that table; D and trimming were resolved from the DNA. The sample lists around 59,000 clones, 80% to 90% occurring once. The sequenced sample consisted of peripheral blood. The sequence was obtained from a man between 60 and 70 years old with acute or convalescent COVID-19. The V gene is TRBV5-1, the J gene TRBJ2-1; 9 nucleotides line up with TRBD1. Here the CDR3 reads CASSRGQGRFNEQFF. The CDR3 region has the DNA TGCGCCAGCAGCCGAGGACAGGGGCGATTCAATGAGCAGTTCTTC.